The clone carrying this T cell receptor beta chain was seen only a few times. These data originate in a study of CD8+ T cells in alopecia areata. Treatment noted: oral pan-JAK inhibitor, 5-10 mg twice daily. After isolation, RNA underwent reverse transcription to generate cDNA as the sequencing template. Data came from immunoSEQ multiplex PCR; TCRdb stores just in-frame clones and leaves some out. The repertoire holds 130,000 to 150,000 clones, with roughly 82% as singletons. V shed 2 bases and J shed 6 bases, with 8 bases lying between them. This CDR3 contains 13 residues. CDR1 and CDR2 (germline): SEHNR, FQNEAQ (reference sequence).

V usage is TRBV7-9 and J usage is TRBJ1-5, with no clear D. The clonotype comes from a human donor with alopecia areata. The sequences come from CD8+ T cells sorted from blood, collected at week 4, from a patient treated with tofacitinib. The DNA of the CDR3 is TGTGCCAGCAGCTTATTCGAGGCTCAGCCCCAGCATTTT. It yields the protein CASSLFEAQPQHF.